This is a list of T cell receptor beta chains from one sample in a study of cytomegalovirus exposure and HLA in healthy donors. TCRdb's table, derived via immunoSEQ multiplex PCR, lists solely in-frame clones and lacks some. The sample holds some 170,000 clones, around nine tenths seen once. Material for sequencing was PBMCs. The receptors derive from a woman aged 18-30 years in good health and CMV-seropositive. Each CDR3 is given with its conserved first and last residue. Each record gives: J gene, clone size, V gene, D gene, CDR3 DNA, CDR3 protein. The D gene is left open where the match is weak. Only some rows state a clone size, as once, few, many or a class for expanded clones.

J: TRBJ2-7; size: few; V: TRBV6-1; D: TRBD1; DNA: TGTGCCAGCAGCTACGGACAGGCCCCCTACGAGCAGTACTTC; CDR3: CASSYGQAPYEQYF
J: TRBJ1-2; size: NA; V: TRBV5-6; D: TRBD1; DNA: TGTGCCAGCACCCTATGGGACAGGGGATTCAATGGCTACACCTTC; CDR3: CASTLWDRGFNGYTF
J: TRBJ1-1; size: NA; V: TRBV29-1; D: NA; DNA: TGCAGCGTTGAAAGGGGCGAGAACACTGAAGCTTTCTTT; CDR3: CSVERGENTEAFF
J: TRBJ2-1; size: few; V: TRBV9; D: TRBD1; DNA: TGTGCCAGCAGCGTAGGGGGGACAGGGGGCAACGAGCAGTTCTTC; CDR3: CASSVGGTGGNEQFF
J: TRBJ2-1; size: few; V: TRBV27; D: TRBD1; DNA: TGTGCCAGCAGGCAGGGGGCTTTCAATGAGCAGTTCTTC; CDR3: CASRQGAFNEQFF
J: TRBJ1-5; size: once; V: TRBV21-1; D: NA; DNA: TGTGCCAGCAGCAAAGGCCTAATAGGACCGGGGGGCAATCAGCCCCAGCATTTT; CDR3: CASSKGLIGPGGNQPQHF
J: TRBJ2-5; size: NA; V: TRBV4-2; D: TRBD2; DNA: TGTGCCAGCAGCCGTAAGACTAGCGGGAGAGGAGAGACCCAGTACTTC; CDR3: CASSRKTSGRGETQYF
J: TRBJ1-1; size: NA; V: TRBV15; D: NA; DNA: TGTGCCACCAGCAGACAAAGCCCGGGGGAGGCTTTCTTT; CDR3: CATSRQSPGEAFF
J: TRBJ2-7; size: NA; V: TRBV20-1; D: NA; DNA: TGCAGTGCCACATCCGGGACTGCGCAATACTTC; CDR3: CSATSGTAQYF
J: TRBJ2-3; size: NA; V: TRBV29-1; D: NA; DNA: TGCAGCGTTGAATGGGGCCTCACAGATACGCAGTATTTT; CDR3: CSVEWGLTDTQYF
J: TRBJ1-4; size: NA; V: TRBV19; D: NA; DNA: TGTGCCAGTAATGAGGGTTGGGGATATGAAAAACTGTTTTTT; CDR3: CASNEGWGYEKLFF
J: TRBJ2-4; size: NA; V: TRBV5-6; D: TRBD2; DNA: TGTGCCAGCAGCCTACTAGCGGGAGGGCCGTACATTCAGTACTTC; CDR3: CASSLLAGGPYIQYF
J: TRBJ2-2; size: NA; V: TRBV9; D: NA; DNA: TGTGCCAGCAGCGTAGATCTGGCCGGGGGTGCCGGGGAGCTGTTTTTT; CDR3: CASSVDLAGGAGELFF
J: TRBJ1-1; size: once; V: TRBV29-1; D: TRBD1; DNA: TGCAGCGTTATGGGACAGCCGACCACTGAAGCTTTCTTT; CDR3: CSVMGQPTTEAFF
J: TRBJ2-7; size: NA; V: TRBV29-1; D: NA; DNA: TGCAGCGTTGAAGGGGCTCGCACCTACGAGCAGTACTTC; CDR3: CSVEGARTYEQYF
J: TRBJ1-4; size: NA; V: TRBV29-1; D: TRBD1; DNA: TGCAGCGCTGGGGGAGGATTCAGGGGGGAAGAAAAACTGTTTTTT; CDR3: CSAGGGFRGEEKLFF
J: TRBJ1-4; size: once; V: TRBV9; D: NA; DNA: TGTGCCAGCAGCGTAGCCCAGACTAATAATGAAAAACTGTTTTTT; CDR3: CASSVAQTNNEKLFF
J: TRBJ1-3; size: NA; V: TRBV5-1; D: NA; DNA: TGCGCCAGCAGCTTGGAAGGTGTGACAGGTGGAAACACCATATATTTT; CDR3: CASSLEGVTGGNTIYF
J: TRBJ2-7; size: NA; V: TRBV5-1; D: NA; DNA: TGCGCCAGCAGCACTGGCATCGGGGACGAGCAGTACTTC; CDR3: CASSTGIGDEQYF
J: TRBJ2-7; size: NA; V: TRBV6-5; D: TRBD1; DNA: TGTGCCAGCAGTTTTGGGACAGGGCCCTACGAGCAGTACTTC; CDR3: CASSFGTGPYEQYF
J: TRBJ1-1; size: NA; V: TRBV5-1; D: TRBD1; DNA: TGCGCCAGCAGCCACCTACAGGGGCTGGGGTCGAACACTGAAGCTTTCTTT; CDR3: CASSHLQGLGSNTEAFF
J: TRBJ1-1; size: NA; V: TRBV7-9; D: NA; DNA: TGTGCCAGCAGTTCAGATCCGAACACTGAAGCTTTCTTT; CDR3: CASSSDPNTEAFF
J: TRBJ2-3; size: NA; V: TRBV6-5; D: TRBD1; DNA: TGTGCCAGCAGTCAGACAGGGGGCAAGGATACGCAGTATTTT; CDR3: CASSQTGGKDTQYF
J: TRBJ1-5; size: once; V: TRBV7-3; D: NA; DNA: TGTGCCAGCAGCTTAGTCCCAAAAATCGGTCAGCCCCAGCATTTT; CDR3: CASSLVPKIGQPQHF
J: TRBJ2-1; size: NA; V: TRBV28; D: TRBD2; DNA: TGTGCCAGCAGTGCTCAAGCGGGGAATTCCTACAATGAGCAGTTCTTC; CDR3: CASSAQAGNSYNEQFF
J: TRBJ1-1; size: NA; V: TRBV5-4; D: TRBD1; DNA: TGTGCCAGCAGCTCGGGACAGGGGGTTTCCACTGAAGCTTTCTTT; CDR3: CASSSGQGVSTEAFF
J: TRBJ2-6; size: NA; V: TRBV10-3; D: NA; DNA: TGTGCCATCAGCCCAGGGGAGAACTCTGGGGCCAACGTCCTGACTTTC; CDR3: CAISPGENSGANVLTF
J: TRBJ2-7; size: NA; V: TRBV18; D: TRBD1; DNA: TGTGCCAGCTCAGTGACAGGGGGCTTGTCCCACGAGCAGTACTTC; CDR3: CASSVTGGLSHEQYF
J: TRBJ2-2; size: NA; V: TRBV6-1; D: TRBD1; DNA: TGTGCCAGCAGTGGGGACAGTAACACCGGGGAGCTGTTTTTT; CDR3: CASSGDSNTGELFF
J: TRBJ1-1; size: NA; V: TRBV7-9; D: NA; DNA: TGTGCCAGCAGCTTACTCCCAGGCGATGAAGCTTTCTTT; CDR3: CASSLLPGDEAFF
J: TRBJ2-1; size: NA; V: TRBV11-1; D: TRBD2; DNA: TGTGCCAGCAGCCGAAGTGGGGTAGCGGGAGGGGGTGAGCAGTTCTTC; CDR3: CASSRSGVAGGGEQFF
J: TRBJ2-1; size: NA; V: TRBV5-1; D: TRBD2; DNA: TGCGCCAGCAGCTCGACTAGCGGGAGGCCCTTAGGGAATGAGCAGTTCTTC; CDR3: CASSSTSGRPLGNEQFF
J: TRBJ1-5; size: NA; V: TRBV2; D: NA; DNA: TGTGCCAGCAGTGGGACTGGCAATCAGCCCCAGCATTTT; CDR3: CASSGTGNQPQHF
J: TRBJ2-6; size: NA; V: TRBV18; D: NA; DNA: TGTGCCAGCTCAAGCACTACTGGGGCCAACGTCCTGACTTTC; CDR3: CASSSTTGANVLTF
J: TRBJ1-1; size: NA; V: TRBV11-3; D: NA; DNA: TGTGCCAGCAGAAAGATGGGTGGTGGAGGCATTGAAGCTTTCTTT; CDR3: CASRKMGGGGIEAFF
J: TRBJ2-2; size: NA; V: TRBV19; D: NA; DNA: TGTGCCAGTAGTGTAACCGGGGAGCTGTTTTTT; CDR3: CASSVTGELFF
J: TRBJ1-3; size: NA; V: TRBV6-1; D: NA; DNA: TGTGCCAGCAGTGTCCGACAGAGAAACACCATATATTTT; CDR3: CASSVRQRNTIYF
J: TRBJ1-3; size: NA; V: TRBV9; D: TRBD1; DNA: TGTGCCAGCAGCTTGGGACAGCCGCGCGGCACCATATATTTT; CDR3: CASSLGQPRGTIYF
J: TRBJ1-2; size: once; V: TRBV25-1; D: NA; DNA: TGTGCCAGCAGTGAGGACCACAGGGTTGGTGGCTACACCTTC; CDR3: CASSEDHRVGGYTF
J: TRBJ1-1; size: NA; V: TRBV20-1; D: NA; DNA: TGCAGTGCTATAGTCAGGGAGGGGTCTTTCTTT; CDR3: CSAIVREGSFF
J: TRBJ2-2; size: NA; V: TRBV10-3; D: TRBD2; DNA: TGTGCCATCAGTCCGTCTAGCGGGCCGATGAACACCGGGGAGCTGTTTTTT; CDR3: CAISPSSGPMNTGELFF
J: TRBJ2-1; size: NA; V: TRBV28; D: TRBD2; DNA: TGTGCCAGCAGTTTAAATTTTGGCGGGAGGGGACCCGATGAGCAGTTCTTC; CDR3: CASSLNFGGRGPDEQFF
J: TRBJ2-5; size: NA; V: TRBV7-6; D: TRBD1; DNA: TGTGCCAGCAGCCCCTTAGGGGGCGGATGGGAGACCCAGTACTTC; CDR3: CASSPLGGGWETQYF
J: TRBJ2-7; size: NA; V: TRBV7-2; D: NA; DNA: TGTGCCAGCAGCAACCAAGGAGGGTTTCAAACCTACGAGCAGTACTTC; CDR3: CASSNQGGFQTYEQYF
J: TRBJ1-1; size: once; V: TRBV27; D: NA; DNA: TGTGCCAGCTCGTTGAACACTGAAGCTTTCTTT; CDR3: CASSLNTEAFF
J: TRBJ2-7; size: NA; V: TRBV25-1; D: NA; DNA: TGTGCCCCCCAAGCTAGCGCCCTATACGAGCAGTACTTC; CDR3: CAPQASALYEQYF
J: TRBJ1-2; size: NA; V: TRBV18; D: TRBD1; DNA: TGTGCCAGCTCACCACGGGACAGGGATGGCTACACCTTC; CDR3: CASSPRDRDGYTF